This T cell receptor beta chain was observed in a study of T-cell memory formation after mild COVID-19. Study results and limitations: Pre-infection memory harbored some responding clones, suggesting cross-reactive memory joined. Contracting clones localized mainly to CM and EM when CD4+ and mainly to EMRA when CD8+.

V trimming: 4 bases; J trimming: 2 bases; junction bases outside the gene matches: 4. The CDR3 length is 14 residues. Germline CDR1 and CDR2: SNHLY and FYNNEI. With respect to this clonotype: The antigen is not known.

Constant-segment primers served in 5'RACE that generated TCR alpha and TCR beta cDNA libraries bearing sample barcodes and UMIs. Each CDR3 protein gets one entry after TCRdb re-called the 5' RACE reads with MiXCR. The repertoire holds around 320,000 distinct CDR3 sequences, with 28% as singletons. This rearrangement joins TRBV2 to TRBJ1-2; 7 nucleotides align to TRBD1. This TCR derives from an adult woman who had mild COVID-19 (a few samples of this study predate the infection). Cell type and time point are not known. Sequences were obtained from PBMCs or a T cell subset sorted from them (not recorded which). The CDR3 nucleotides read TGTGCCAGCAGTGGACAGGGTTCAAACTATGGCTACACCTTC. This encodes CASSGQGSNYGYTF. Supplemented by reference TRBV2 and TRBJ1-2, the full variable domain reads EPEVTQTPSHQVTQMGQEVILRCVPISNHLYFYWYRQILGQKVEFLVSFYNNEISEKSEIFDDQFSVERPDGSNFTLKIRSTKLEDSAMYFCASSGQGSNYGYTFGSGTRLTVV.